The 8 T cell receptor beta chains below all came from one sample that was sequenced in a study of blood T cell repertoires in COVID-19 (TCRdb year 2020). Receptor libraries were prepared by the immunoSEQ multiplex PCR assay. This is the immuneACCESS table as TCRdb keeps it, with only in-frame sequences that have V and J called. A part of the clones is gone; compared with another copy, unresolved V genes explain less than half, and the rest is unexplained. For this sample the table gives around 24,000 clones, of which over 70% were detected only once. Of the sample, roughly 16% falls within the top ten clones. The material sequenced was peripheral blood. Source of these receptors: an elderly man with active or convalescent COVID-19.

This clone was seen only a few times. CDR3 amino acids: CASSFGTDSYEQYF. CDR3 nucleotides: TGTGCCAGCAGTTTCGGGACAGACTCCTACGAGCAGTACTTC. V gene TRBV27 combines with J gene TRBJ2-7; the match to TRBD1 covers 7 bases. Germline assignment: CDR1 MNHEY and CDR2 SMNVEV (reference sequence). Trimming cost V 3 bases and J 0 bases; bases outside gene matches: 2. The CDR3 spans 14 residues.

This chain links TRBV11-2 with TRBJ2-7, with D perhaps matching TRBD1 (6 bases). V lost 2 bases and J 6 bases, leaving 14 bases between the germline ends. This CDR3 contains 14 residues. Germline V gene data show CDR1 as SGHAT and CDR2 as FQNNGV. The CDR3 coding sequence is TGTGCCAGCAGCTTATTAGGGGGAAACACCGAGCAGTACTTC. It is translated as CASSLLGGNTEQYF.

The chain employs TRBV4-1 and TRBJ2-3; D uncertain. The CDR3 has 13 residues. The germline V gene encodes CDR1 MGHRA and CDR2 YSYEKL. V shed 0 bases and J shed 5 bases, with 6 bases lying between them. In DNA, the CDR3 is TGCGCCAGCAGCCAAGAACCCGGAGATACGCAGTATTTT. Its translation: CASSQEPGDTQYF.

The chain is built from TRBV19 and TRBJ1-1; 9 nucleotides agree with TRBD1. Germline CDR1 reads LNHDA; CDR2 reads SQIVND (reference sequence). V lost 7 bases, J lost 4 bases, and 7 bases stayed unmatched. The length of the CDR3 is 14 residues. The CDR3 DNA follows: TGTGCCAGTACCGCCGACAGGGGGGTCACTGAAGCTTTCTTT. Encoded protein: CASTADRGVTEAFF.

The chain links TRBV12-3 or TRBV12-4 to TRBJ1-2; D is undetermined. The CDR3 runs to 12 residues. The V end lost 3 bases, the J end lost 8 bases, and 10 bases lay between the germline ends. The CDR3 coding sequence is TGTGCCAGCAGTTTCAGAACGGGGGGCTACACCTTC. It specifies CASSFRTGGYTF.

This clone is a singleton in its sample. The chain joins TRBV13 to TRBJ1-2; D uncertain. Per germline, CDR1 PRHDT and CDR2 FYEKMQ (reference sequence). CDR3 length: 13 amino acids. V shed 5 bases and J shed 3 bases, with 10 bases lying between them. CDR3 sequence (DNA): TGTGCCAGCAGCCCTCGAGACTACTATGGCTACACCTTC. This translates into CASSPRDYYGYTF.

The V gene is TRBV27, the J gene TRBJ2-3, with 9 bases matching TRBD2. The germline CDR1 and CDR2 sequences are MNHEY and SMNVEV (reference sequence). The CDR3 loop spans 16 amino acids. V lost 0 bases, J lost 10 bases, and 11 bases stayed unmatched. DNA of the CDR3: TGTGCCAGCAGTTTATCCATTAGCGGGAGCACTAAGGCGCAGTATTTT. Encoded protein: CASSLSISGSTKAQYF.

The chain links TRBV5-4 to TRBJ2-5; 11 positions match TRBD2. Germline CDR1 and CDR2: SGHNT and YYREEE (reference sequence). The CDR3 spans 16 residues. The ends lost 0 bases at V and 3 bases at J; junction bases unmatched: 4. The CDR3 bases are TGTGCCAGCAGCTTGGCCGTACTAGCGGGGGAAGAGACCCAGTACTTC. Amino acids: CASSLAVLAGEETQYF.